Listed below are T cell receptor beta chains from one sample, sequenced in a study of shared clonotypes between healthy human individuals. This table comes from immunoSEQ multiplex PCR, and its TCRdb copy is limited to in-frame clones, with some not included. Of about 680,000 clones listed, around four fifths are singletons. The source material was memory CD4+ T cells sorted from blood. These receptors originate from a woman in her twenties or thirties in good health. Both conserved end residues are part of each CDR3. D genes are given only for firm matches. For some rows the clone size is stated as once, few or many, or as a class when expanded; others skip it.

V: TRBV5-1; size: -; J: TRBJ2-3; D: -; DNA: TGCGCCAGCAGCGGGGGGTTTAGCACAGATACGCAGTATTTT; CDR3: CASSGGFSTDTQYF
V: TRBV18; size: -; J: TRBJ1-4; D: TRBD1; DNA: TGTGCCAGCTCACCAGGGACAGGGGGCGCCGGAGCTAATGAAAAACTGTTTTTT; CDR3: CASSPGTGGAGANEKLFF
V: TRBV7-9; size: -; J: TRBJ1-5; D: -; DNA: TGTGCCAGCAGCGGGGCCGGAAATCAGCCCCAGCATTTT; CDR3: CASSGAGNQPQHF
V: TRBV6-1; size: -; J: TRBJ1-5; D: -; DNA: TGTGCCAGCACATTCTATAGCAATCAGCCCCAGCATTTT; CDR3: CASTFYSNQPQHF
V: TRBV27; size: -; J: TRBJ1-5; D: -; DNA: TGTGCCAGCAGTTCCCAGGGCACGCCCCAGCATTTT; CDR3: CASSSQGTPQHF
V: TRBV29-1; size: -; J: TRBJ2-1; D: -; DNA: TGCAGCGTTGATAGGAGTGGCGATGAGCAGTTCTTC; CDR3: CSVDRSGDEQFF
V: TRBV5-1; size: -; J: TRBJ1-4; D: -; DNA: TGCGCCAGCAGCCCGGGGGGGCAGTCTCATGAAAAACTGTTTTTT; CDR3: CASSPGGQSHEKLFF
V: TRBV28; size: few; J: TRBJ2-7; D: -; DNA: TGTGCCAGCGGATGGGACCGTGCCTACGAGCAGTACTTC; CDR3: CASGWDRAYEQYF
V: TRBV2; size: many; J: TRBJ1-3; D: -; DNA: TGTGCCAGCAAAGGTGAAGGAAACACCATATATTTT; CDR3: CASKGEGNTIYF
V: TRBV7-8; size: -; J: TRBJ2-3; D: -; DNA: TGTGCCAGCAGCTTTGTTAATGCAGATACGCAGTATTTT; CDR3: CASSFVNADTQYF
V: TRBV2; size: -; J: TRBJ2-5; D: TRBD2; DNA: TGTGCCAGCAGTGAAGCTGTAGCGGGAGGAAAGACCCAGTACTTC; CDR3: CASSEAVAGGKTQYF
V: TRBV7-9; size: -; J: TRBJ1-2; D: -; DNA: TGTGCCAGCAGCTTAGACCGATCCTATGGCTACACCTTC; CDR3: CASSLDRSYGYTF
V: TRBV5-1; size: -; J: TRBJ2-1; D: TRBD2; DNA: TGCGCCAGCAGCCCCCTCCCGGGGAGGGCCTCCTACAATGAGCAGTTCTTC; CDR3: CASSPLPGRASYNEQFF
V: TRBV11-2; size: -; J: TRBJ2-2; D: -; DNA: TGTGCCAGCAGCCGGACTAGGGGGTCCGGGGAGCTGTTTTTT; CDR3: CASSRTRGSGELFF
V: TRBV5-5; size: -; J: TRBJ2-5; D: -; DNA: TGTGCCAGCAGCTTGTCCCTCAGCCTAGAGACCCAGTACTTC; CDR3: CASSLSLSLETQYF
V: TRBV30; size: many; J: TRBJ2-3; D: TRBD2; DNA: TGTGCCTGGGGAGCGGGATTTGTCGCAGATACGCAGTATTTT; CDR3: CAWGAGFVADTQYF
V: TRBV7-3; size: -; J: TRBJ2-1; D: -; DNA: TGTGCCAGCAGCTCGGCCGGGATCTCCTACAATGAGCAGTTCTTC; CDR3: CASSSAGISYNEQFF
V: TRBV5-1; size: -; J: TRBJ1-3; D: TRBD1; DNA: TGCGCCAGCAGCTCTAGGACAGGGGGTTCTGGAAACACCATATATTTT; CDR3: CASSSRTGGSGNTIYF
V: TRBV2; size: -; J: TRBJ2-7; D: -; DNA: TGTGCCAGCAGTATAGTGGGTGGCGAGCAGTACTTC; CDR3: CASSIVGGEQYF
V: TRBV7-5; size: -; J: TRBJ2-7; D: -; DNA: TGTGTCAGAAGCTTACACGACGCTGCGCCCTCCTACGAGCAGTACTTC; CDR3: CVRSLHDAAPSYEQYF
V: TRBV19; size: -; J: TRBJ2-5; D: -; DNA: TGTGCCAGTAGCAACAGTGACCGAGAGACCCAGTACTTC; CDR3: CASSNSDRETQYF
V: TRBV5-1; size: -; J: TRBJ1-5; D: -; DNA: TGCGCCAGCAGCTTGGAGGGCCCCAATCAGCCCCAGCATTTT; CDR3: CASSLEGPNQPQHF
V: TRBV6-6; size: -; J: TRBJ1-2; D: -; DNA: TGTGCCAGCAGTACAGGGAACTATGGCTACACCTTC; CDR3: CASSTGNYGYTF
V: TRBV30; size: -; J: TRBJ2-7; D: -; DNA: TGTGCCGGCCGGGACTCATCCTACGAGCAGTACTTC; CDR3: CAGRDSSYEQYF
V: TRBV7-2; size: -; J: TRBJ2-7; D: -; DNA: TGTGCCAGCAGCGGAAGGCGGCTCTACGAGCAGTACTTC; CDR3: CASSGRRLYEQYF
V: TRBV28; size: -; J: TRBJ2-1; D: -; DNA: TGTGCCAGCAGTTTCCAGGAGCAGTTCTTC; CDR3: CASSFQEQFF
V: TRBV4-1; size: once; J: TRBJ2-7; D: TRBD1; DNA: TGCGCCAGCAGCACACCGGGACAGGGAAGGACCTACGAGCAGTACTTC; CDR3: CASSTPGQGRTYEQYF
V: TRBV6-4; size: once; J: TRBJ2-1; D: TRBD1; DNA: TGTGCCAGCAGTGACTCCGGACAGGGGGATCGCAATGAGCAGTTCTTC; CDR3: CASSDSGQGDRNEQFF
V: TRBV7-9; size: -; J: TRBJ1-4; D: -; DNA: TGTGCCAGCAGCCCGGAGGGGAGAATTGAAAAACTGTTTTTT; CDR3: CASSPEGRIEKLFF
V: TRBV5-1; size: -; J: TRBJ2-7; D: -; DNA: TGCGCCAGCAGCCACGGTAGGGTTCTCGAGCAGTACTTC; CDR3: CASSHGRVLEQYF
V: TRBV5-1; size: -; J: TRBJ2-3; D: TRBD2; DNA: TGCGCCAGCAGCCCAGGTCTAACTAGCGGGAGAACAGATACGCAGTATTTT; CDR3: CASSPGLTSGRTDTQYF
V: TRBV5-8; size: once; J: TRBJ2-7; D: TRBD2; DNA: TGTGCCAGCAGCTTGGCCGCGACTAGCGGCTACGAGCAGTACTTC; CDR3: CASSLAATSGYEQYF
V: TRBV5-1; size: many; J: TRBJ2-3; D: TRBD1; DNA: TGCGCCAGCAGCTTGTTTGGCAGGGGGCAAGATACGCAGTATTTT; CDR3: CASSLFGRGQDTQYF
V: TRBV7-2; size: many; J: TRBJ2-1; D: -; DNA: TGTGCCAGCAGCTTTTACAATGAGCAGTTCTTC; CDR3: CASSFYNEQFF
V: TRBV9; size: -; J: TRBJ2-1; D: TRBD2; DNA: TGTGCCAGCAGCCCCCGCCGTGTGGCGGGAGGGCCTGGCAATGAGCAGTTCTTC; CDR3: CASSPRRVAGGPGNEQFF
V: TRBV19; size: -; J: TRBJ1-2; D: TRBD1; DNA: TGTGCCAGTAGATACCGGGACAGGAATTATGGCTACACCTTC; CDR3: CASRYRDRNYGYTF
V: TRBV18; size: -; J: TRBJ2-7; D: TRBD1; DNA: TGTGCCAGCTCACCTCCCCGGACAGGGGCGGGAGAGCAGTACTTC; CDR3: CASSPPRTGAGEQYF
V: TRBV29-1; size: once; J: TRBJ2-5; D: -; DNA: TGCAGCGTTGGGGACACCGAAGAGACCCAGTACTTC; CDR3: CSVGDTEETQYF
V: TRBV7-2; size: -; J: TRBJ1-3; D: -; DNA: TGTGCCAGCAGCTTAGCGCGGGTAACAGCCTCTGGAAACACCATATATTTT; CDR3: CASSLARVTASGNTIYF
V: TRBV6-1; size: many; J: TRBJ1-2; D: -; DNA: TGTGCCAGCAGTGAGGGGGCCTATGGCTACACCTTC; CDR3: CASSEGAYGYTF
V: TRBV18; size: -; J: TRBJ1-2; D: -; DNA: TGTGCCAGCTCACCCTACGGACAGAGTAACTATGGCTACACCTTC; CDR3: CASSPYGQSNYGYTF
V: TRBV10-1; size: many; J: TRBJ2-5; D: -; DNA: TGCGCCAGCAGGGACCGCGGGGAGACCCAGTACTTC; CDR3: CASRDRGETQYF
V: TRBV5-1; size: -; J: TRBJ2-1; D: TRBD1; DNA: TGCGCCAGCAGCTTGGACGGACAGGGGGTCAGCGGGCGACACAATGAGCAGTTCTTC; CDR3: CASSLDGQGVSGRHNEQFF
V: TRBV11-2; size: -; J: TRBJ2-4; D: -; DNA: TGTGCCAGCAGCGGAGGGACAGAGAGGACTCCTGGGAGGAACATTCAGTACTTC; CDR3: CASSGGTERTPGRNIQYF
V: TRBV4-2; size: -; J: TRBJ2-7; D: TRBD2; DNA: TGTGCCAGCAGCCAAGATCTAGCGGGAGGGCCTGGAGCCTACGAGCAGTACTTC; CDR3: CASSQDLAGGPGAYEQYF
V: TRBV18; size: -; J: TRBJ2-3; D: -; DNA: TGTGCCAGCTCACCTTCGAGGGGAACCACAGATACGCAGTATTTT; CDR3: CASSPSRGTTDTQYF
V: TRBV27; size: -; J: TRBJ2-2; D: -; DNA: TGTGCCAGCAGTTTGGGGCACGGGTTAAGGCTGTTTTTT; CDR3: CASSLGHGLRLFF
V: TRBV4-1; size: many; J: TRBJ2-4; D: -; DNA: TGCGCCAGCACCACAACAGGGGCCAAAAACATTCAGTACTTC; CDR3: CASTTTGAKNIQYF
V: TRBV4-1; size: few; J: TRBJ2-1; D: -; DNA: TGCGCCAGCAGCCAAGATTTTTGGAGCTCCTACAATGAGCAGTTCTTC; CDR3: CASSQDFWSSYNEQFF
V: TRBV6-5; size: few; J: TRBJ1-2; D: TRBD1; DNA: TGTGCCAGCAGGCCGGGACAGCACTATGGCTACACCTTC; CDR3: CASRPGQHYGYTF
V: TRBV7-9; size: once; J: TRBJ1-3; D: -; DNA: TGTGCCAGCACCACCTTAGCGAGCTCTGGAAACACCATATATTTT; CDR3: CASTTLASSGNTIYF
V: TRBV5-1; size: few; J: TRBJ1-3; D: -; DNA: TGCGCCAGCAGCTTGGTTCGGATCTCTGGAAACACCATATATTTT; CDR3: CASSLVRISGNTIYF